Below are 20 T cell receptor beta chains sequenced from a single sample in a study of shared clonotypes between healthy human individuals. Only in-frame clones appear in the TCRdb table, and some are missing; sequencing was by immunoSEQ multiplex PCR. In the table there are roughly 700,000 clones, roughly 70% of which are singletons. The sequencing sample was made of memory CD4+ T cells sorted from blood. Subset described: CD45RA-negative fraction. Receptors originate from a woman aged 25 to 45 in good health.

This sequence joins TRBV6-6 and TRBJ1-1, with D possibly TRBD1 on 5 matching bases. The CDR3 length is 15 residues. V lost 8 bases to trimming and J lost 4 bases, with 20 bases between them. Germline assignment: CDR1 MNHNY and CDR2 SVGAGI (reference sequence). The CDR3 protein is CASSFSPQGGTEAFF. The CDR3 DNA follows: TGTGCCAGCTCATTTTCCCCCCAGGGAGGCACTGAAGCTTTCTTT.

The chain links TRBV9 to TRBJ2-2; D perhaps matches TRBD1 (7 bases). CDR1 SGDLS and CDR2 YYNGEE come from the germline V gene. V was trimmed by 3 bases and J by 6 bases, leaving 12 bases between them. CDR3 length equals 14 residues. CDR3 protein: CASSDPRGAGELFF. In DNA form, the CDR3 reads TGTGCCAGCAGCGACCCCAGGGGGGCCGGGGAGCTGTTTTTT.

This clone was picked up one time. V gene TRBV25-1 combines with J gene TRBJ2-7; tentative D call: TRBD1 (5 bases). CDR1 is MGHDK and CDR2 is SYGVNS in the germline V gene. Trimming left V 6 bases short and J 1 base short, with 16 bases between. The CDR3 has 15 residues. CDR3 sequence (DNA): TGTGCCAGCAGGAATGACAGATCCCTTTCCTACGAGCAGTACTTC. Translated: CASRNDRSLSYEQYF.

The chain employs TRBV19 and TRBJ2-5; the D gene is possibly TRBD1 (5 bases). The DNA end is more similar to TRBJ2-7, so the J call may be wrong. This CDR3 has 12 residues. Germline V gives CDR1 LNHDA, CDR2 SQIVND (reference sequence). CDR3 in DNA: TGTGCCAGTAGTATAAGGGGCGGCGAGCAGTACTTC. It yields the protein CASSIRGGEQYF.

V gene TRBV7-2 combines with J gene TRBJ2-3; D may be TRBD2 (6 bases). The CDR3 covers 15 residues. Germline loops: CDR1 SGHTA, CDR2 FQGNSA. V shed 3 bases and J shed 6 bases, with 16 bases lying between them. CDR3 DNA sequence: TGTGCCAGCAGCTTCCATGGGGACTCAGCGGATACGCAGTATTTT. It codes for CASSFHGDSADTQYF.

The CDR3 DNA reads as TGTGCCAGTAGCGGACTAGCGGGAGCGGACTACGAGCAGTACTTC. It codes for CASSGLAGADYEQYF. The chain is built from TRBV19 and TRBJ2-7; TRBD2 matches at 13 bases. CDR3 length: 15 residues. CDR1 and CDR2 (germline): LNHDA, SQIVND (reference sequence). The J segment lost 3 bases and the V segment lost 6 bases, leaving 5 bases of the junction unmatched.

This clone came up a few times. The V and J genes are TRBV5-1 and TRBJ2-2, with 8 bases lining up with TRBD1. The CDR3 is 18 amino acids. Germline values: CDR1 SGHRS, CDR2 YFSETQ. J lost 4 bases, V lost 1 base, and 12 bases had no gene match. CDR3 sequence reads: CASSLFIRGPVVTGELFF. As DNA, the CDR3 is TGCGCCAGCAGCTTGTTTATCAGGGGGCCGGTGGTCACCGGGGAGCTGTTTTTT.

Comments on this clone: The junction shows a germline mismatch at one end, possibly a read error. The V call is TRBV5-1, the J call TRBJ1-5; possibly TRBD1 for D (6 bases). The CDR3 extends over 15 amino acids. The germline V gene has CDR1 SGHRS and CDR2 YFSETQ. CDR3 DNA: TGTGCCAGCAGCTTACACAGGGCCCGCAATCAGCCCCAGCATTTT. Translated, it gives CASSLHRARNQPQHF.

V and J are TRBV7-9 and TRBJ2-2, with D perhaps matching TRBD1 (6 bases). Trimming stripped 4 bases from V and 0 bases from J, with 12 bases between. CDR3 length equals 16 residues. Germline V gives CDR1 SEHNR, CDR2 FQNEAQ (reference sequence). The CDR3 region has the DNA TGTGCCAGCAGCTCCCGGGACACCGCGAACACCGGGGAGCTGTTTTTT. It is translated as CASSSRDTANTGELFF.

The chain joins TRBV10-2 to TRBJ2-7, with TRBD1 matching 7 bases. The CDR3 has 16 amino acids. J gave up 0 bases and V 3 bases, and 8 bases lay outside the gene matches. Germline CDR1 and CDR2: WSHSY and SAAADI. The CDR3: CASSDPGRGRSYEQYF. In DNA, the CDR3 is TGCGCCAGCAGTGATCCGGGAAGGGGGCGCTCCTACGAGCAGTACTTC.

This rearrangement joins TRBV6-5 to TRBJ2-5; no firm D call. V dropped 5 bases and J dropped 4 bases, with 11 bases sitting between them. The CDR3 is 13 residues long. Germline-derived CDR1 and CDR2 are MNHEY and SVGAGI. The CDR3 spells CASSQTSPETQYF. DNA for the CDR3: TGTGCCAGCAGTCAAACCTCCCCAGAGACCCAGTACTTC.

CDR3 residues: CASSFQTWETQYF. DNA of the CDR3: TGTGCCAGCAGCTTCCAGACTTGGGAGACCCAGTACTTC. This sequence joins TRBV11-2 and TRBJ2-5, with unresolved D. The CDR3 runs to 13 residues. Germline V gives CDR1 SGHAT, CDR2 FQNNGV. The V end lost 3 bases, the J end lost 5 bases, and 10 bases lay between the germline ends.

The V call is TRBV6-6, the J call TRBJ2-7; 7 nucleotides line up with TRBD1. This CDR3 spans 16 amino acids. The germline V gene encodes CDR1 MNHNY and CDR2 SVGAGI (reference sequence). Trimming took 2 bases from V and 0 from J; bases not matched to a gene: 7. CDR3 region: CASSYGLAGGSYEQYF. The CDR3 region has the DNA TGTGCCAGCAGTTACGGTTTGGCAGGGGGCTCCTACGAGCAGTACTTC.

This clone appeared a single time. The gene calls are TRBV27 and TRBJ1-1, with 8 bases fitting TRBD1. The length of the CDR3 is 17 residues. V shed 5 bases and J 5 bases; nucleotides not matched to a gene: 16. The germline V gene has CDR1 MNHEY and CDR2 SMNVEV (reference sequence). CDR3 in amino acids: CASSTPGLDRGETEAFF. Written as DNA, the CDR3 is TGTGCCAGCAGTACACCCGGACTTGACAGGGGAGAGACTGAAGCTTTCTTT.

The chain couples TRBV2 to TRBJ2-7, with TRBD1 matching over 10 bases. Germline V gives CDR1 SNHLY, CDR2 FYNNEI. This CDR3 comprises 13 residues. The junction had 6 bases not matched to a gene; V was cut back by 8 bases and J by 5 bases. CDR3 region: CASLRDRGHEQYF. The DNA of the CDR3 is TGTGCCAGCCTCCGGGACAGGGGCCACGAGCAGTACTTC. Filled out from reference TRBV2 and TRBJ2-7, the complete variable domain reads EPEVTQTPSHQVTQMGQEVILRCVPISNHLYFYWYRQILGQKVEFLVSFYNNEISEKSEIFDDQFSVERPDGSNFTLKIRSTKLEDSAMYFCASLRDRGHEQYFGPGTRLTVT.

This chain connects TRBV7-9 to TRBJ2-2; D tentatively reads TRBD1 or TRBD2 (7 bases each). Germline V CDR1 and CDR2: SEHNR, FQNEAQ (reference sequence). The CDR3 runs 14 residues. V was trimmed by 10 bases and J by 0 bases, leaving 12 bases between them. This CDR3 reads CATGGQTNTGELFF. CDR3 DNA sequence: TGTGCCACGGGGGGACAGACGAACACCGGGGAGCTGTTTTTT. Filled out from reference TRBV7-9 and TRBJ2-2, the complete variable domain reads DTGVSQNPRHKITKRGQNVTFRCDPISEHNRLYWYRQTLGQGPEFLTYFQNEAQLEKSRLLSDRFSAERPKGSFSTLEIQRTEQGDSAMYLCATGGQTNTGELFFGEGSRLTVL.

The chain recombines TRBV30 with TRBJ2-7; unclear D gene. CDR3 size: 13 residues. Germline CDR1 GTSNPN, CDR2 SVGIG (reference sequence). V was cut by 2 bases and J by 2 bases, with 10 bases left in between. The CDR3 sequence is CAWSRLEPYEQYF. CDR3 coding DNA: TGTGCCTGGAGTAGGCTAGAGCCCTACGAGCAGTACTTC.

This rearrangement joins TRBV5-1 to TRBJ2-7, with 9 bases that match TRBD1. The CDR3 consists of 13 residues. Germline CDR1 and CDR2: SGHRS and YFSETQ. V shed 0 bases and J 6 bases; nucleotides not matched to a gene: 1. CDR3 DNA sequence: TGCGCCAGCAGCTTGGGGACAGGGGCCGAGCAGTACTTC. It is translated as CASSLGTGAEQYF.

The chain couples TRBV19 to TRBJ2-3, with TRBD1 identical over 9 bases. Trimming removed 4 bases from V and 2 bases from J; junction bases left unmatched: 10. The CDR3 has 17 amino acids. In germline, CDR1 is LNHDA, CDR2 SQIVND (reference sequence). CDR3 in DNA: TGTGCCAGTAGTAGCGTTACCGGGACAGGGACCACAGATACGCAGTATTTT. Residues: CASSSVTGTGTTDTQYF. Based on the CDR3 plus reference TRBV19 and TRBJ2-3, the full variable domain is DGGITQSPKYLFRKEGQNVTLSCEQNLNHDAMYWYRQDPGQGLRLIYYSQIVNDFQKGDIAEGYSVSREKKESFPLTVTSAQKNPTAFYLCASSSVTGTGTTDTQYFGPGTRLTVL.

This clone was counted between two and nine times. CDR3 in amino acids: CASSLGTSGTSYNEQFF. The CDR3, as DNA: TGTGCCAGCAGTCTCGGGACTAGCGGGACATCCTACAATGAGCAGTTCTTC. The chain employs TRBV25-1 and TRBJ2-1; 13 bases are a match to TRBD2. The germline V gene has CDR1 MGHDK and CDR2 SYGVNS. CDR3 length: 17 residues. J lost 1 base, V lost 5 bases, and 5 bases had no gene match.